The present T cell receptor (beta chain) was sequenced within a study of CD8 T cells in ankylosing spondylitis (dated 2017 in TCRdb). Context from the whole study: The study profiled T cell receptor beta repertoires in healthy donors and ankylosing spondylitis patients to find disease-linked TCR variants. The full study cohort comprised around 25 ankylosing spondylitis patients and some 110 healthy donors. Samples of peripheral blood were taken, and for ankylosing spondylitis patients, synovial fluid was collected as well. What the authors observed across the whole study: The disease-linked clones were reported as significantly enriched in matched synovial fluid samples from ankylosing spondylitis patients. Blood from ankylosing spondylitis patients appeared to be characterized by a TCR beta motif composed of eight or nine highly homologous amino acid variants. The disease-linked clones had a CD8+ phenotype and were found at relatively low frequencies in peripheral blood. Some motif variants were previously reported in synovial fluid and blood of reactive arthritis patients, suggesting common disease-initiation mechanisms.

V and J are trimmed by 5 bases and 3 bases, and the gene matches miss 6 bases of the junction. From the germline V gene (reference sequence), CDR1 is DFQATT and CDR2 is SNEGSKA. There are 13 amino acids in the CDR3, from cysteine to phenylalanine inclusive. The read is trimmed to its CDR3 DNA, 39 bases read in frame from base 1. There are a few counts of this clonotype. Its antigen is currently not known. No per-base quality is available; no much larger clone lies one base away. The listed sequencing device is Illumina HiSeq 2500. Quantitative 5'-RACE with molecular barcodes was used to prepare TCR beta libraries. In the paper's pipeline: To identify disease-linked TCR variants, a new computational method was used, one built on a probabilistic model of VDJ rearrangement. Through fastp at Q25 and MiXCR, TCRdb rebuilt clones from the public reads, retaining in-frame beta chains. Records with the same CDR3 protein are collapsed into one entry carrying the most frequent genes and DNA. These V and J calls derive from TCRdb rather than the authors' analysis. Across this sample there are approximately 550,000 distinct CDR3 sequences, with roughly an eighth seen only once. The ten top clones hold almost 7% of the sample.

This sequence originates from a male donor with ankylosing spondylitis. In this chain, TRBV20-1 is recombined with TRBJ1-2; the junction holds 7 bases that match TRBD1. Specimen: blood, either unsorted or a sorted T cell fraction (not recorded which). In nucleotide form, the sequence is TGCAGTGCTCAGACAGGGTTCGACTATGGCTACACCTTC. Its amino acids are CSAQTGFDYGYTF.